Sequencing of this T cell receptor beta chain was carried out in a study of blood T cells in healthy people across ages. Regarding the study as a whole: A strong correlation was seen between TCR beta diversity and naive T cell percentage.

Details on this clonotype: Its antigen is still unknown.

In terms of origin and age, donors were healthy Caucasian individuals from Russia aged about 6 to 90. In each sample, at least 7 million PBMCs were isolated. A second PCR, run for about 7 to 11 cycles, used a sample-barcoded 5' primer plus a J-beta primer mix. All samples yielded 2.5 million or more CDR3-containing paired-end reads. TCRdb analysed the 5' RACE reads with MiXCR anew, one entry per CDR3 protein. The data hold 550,000 to 750,000 distinct CDR3 sequences, with around a fifth observed a single time. Germline V lookup: CDR1 DFQATT, CDR2 SNEGSKA (reference sequence). The V gene lost 6 bases and the J gene lost 2 bases, with 24 bases spanning the gap. The CDR3 loop spans 17 amino acids.

The sequenced material came from blood. The chain combines TRBV20-1 with TRBJ2-3, with D perhaps given as TRBD1 or TRBD2 (5 bases each). The source is a man aged 70 or older in good health. The CDR3 spells CSARNFRDGEFTDTQYF. CDR3 coding DNA: TGCAGTGCCCGAAACTTCCGGGACGGGGAGTTCACAGATACGCAGTATTTT.